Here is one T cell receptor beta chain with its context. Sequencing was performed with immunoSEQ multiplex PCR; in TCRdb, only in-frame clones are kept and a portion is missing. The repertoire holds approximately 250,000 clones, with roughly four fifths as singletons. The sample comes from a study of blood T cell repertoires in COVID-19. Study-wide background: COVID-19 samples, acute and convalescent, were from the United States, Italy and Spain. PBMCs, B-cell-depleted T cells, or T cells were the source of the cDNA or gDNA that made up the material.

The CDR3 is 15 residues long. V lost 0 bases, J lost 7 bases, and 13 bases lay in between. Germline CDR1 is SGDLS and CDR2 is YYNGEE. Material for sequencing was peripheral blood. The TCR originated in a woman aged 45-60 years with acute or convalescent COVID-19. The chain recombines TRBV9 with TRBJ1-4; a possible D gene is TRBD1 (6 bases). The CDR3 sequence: CASSVGGGIGEKLFF. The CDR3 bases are TGTGCCAGCAGCGTAGGCGGGGGCATTGGTGAAAAACTGTTTTTT.